A selection of T cell receptor beta chains follows, all from one sample in a study of siplizumab effects on memory and regulatory T cells. What these receptors recognize is not known. The repertoire was sequenced with immunoSEQ multiplex PCR; TCRdb's copy has only in-frame clones and lacks some. The profile covers fewer than 8,000 clones, with roughly a third appearing a single time and about a sixth taken by the ten largest. Sequencing used CFSE-low (dividing) CD8+ T cells sorted from an allogeneic mixed lymphocyte reaction. These receptors all come from a human donor in good health; the cells came from an allogeneic mixed lymphocyte reaction. CDR3s include the opening cysteine and the closing phenylalanine or tryptophan. Fields, in order: clone size, J gene, D gene, V gene, CDR3 DNA, CDR3 protein. The D gene is left open where the match is weak. Clone size, where shown, is once, few, many, or a class for clones that have expanded.

clone_size: medium-sized; j_call: TRBJ1-5; d_call: -; v_call: TRBV7-9; cdr3_nt: TGTGCCAGCAGCTTAGTGGGCAATCAGCCCCAGCATTTT; cdr3_aa: CASSLVGNQPQHF
clone_size: medium-sized; j_call: TRBJ1-3; d_call: -; v_call: TRBV15; cdr3_nt: TGTGCCACCAGCAATACAGGAAACACCATATATTTT; cdr3_aa: CATSNTGNTIYF
clone_size: -; j_call: TRBJ2-7; d_call: TRBD2; v_call: TRBV7-7; cdr3_nt: TGTGCCAGCAGCTTAGGGGAGGGAGCCTACGAGCAGTACTTC; cdr3_aa: CASSLGEGAYEQYF
clone_size: -; j_call: TRBJ2-1; d_call: TRBD2; v_call: TRBV7-3; cdr3_nt: TGTGCCAGCAGCCAAGGGCCTAGCGGGAGTGCCGATGAGCAGTTCTTC; cdr3_aa: CASSQGPSGSADEQFF
clone_size: -; j_call: TRBJ2-7; d_call: -; v_call: TRBV4-2; cdr3_nt: TGTGCCAGCAGCGCGGCGGAGGGCGAGCAGTACTTC; cdr3_aa: CASSAAEGEQYF
clone_size: medium-sized; j_call: TRBJ1-5; d_call: -; v_call: TRBV27; cdr3_nt: TGTGCCAGCAGTCTAGCCGGTCAGCCCCAGCATTTT; cdr3_aa: CASSLAGQPQHF
clone_size: -; j_call: TRBJ1-5; d_call: -; v_call: TRBV19; cdr3_nt: TGTGCCAGTAGTATAGATCTACTAGGTTTAGGTCAGCCCCAGCATTTT; cdr3_aa: CASSIDLLGLGQPQHF
clone_size: medium-sized; j_call: TRBJ1-2; d_call: -; v_call: TRBV4-1; cdr3_nt: TGCGCCAGCAGCCCGGCGGGACTCCATGGCTACACCTTC; cdr3_aa: CASSPAGLHGYTF
clone_size: -; j_call: TRBJ1-3; d_call: -; v_call: TRBV15; cdr3_nt: TGTGCCACCAGGGAGGACGGCACCTCTGGAAACACCATATATTTT; cdr3_aa: CATREDGTSGNTIYF
clone_size: medium-sized; j_call: TRBJ2-1; d_call: -; v_call: TRBV7-9; cdr3_nt: TGTGCCAGCAGCCCCGAACGGGGGAGCTCCTACAATGAGCAGTTCTTC; cdr3_aa: CASSPERGSSYNEQFF
clone_size: -; j_call: TRBJ2-2; d_call: TRBD1; v_call: TRBV9; cdr3_nt: TGTGCCAACTCGACAGGGGTGGACACCGGGGAGCTGTTTTTT; cdr3_aa: CANSTGVDTGELFF
clone_size: medium-sized; j_call: TRBJ2-1; d_call: -; v_call: TRBV4-2; cdr3_nt: TGTGCCAGCAGCCAAGATGGGTATACAGGCTCCTACAATGAGCAGTTCTTC; cdr3_aa: CASSQDGYTGSYNEQFF
clone_size: medium-sized; j_call: TRBJ1-5; d_call: TRBD1; v_call: TRBV28; cdr3_nt: TGTGCCAGCAGCCCGACAGGGCCGAATCAGCCCCAGCATTTT; cdr3_aa: CASSPTGPNQPQHF
clone_size: -; j_call: TRBJ1-1; d_call: -; v_call: TRBV4-1; cdr3_nt: TGTGCCAGCAGTCCAGAGGGGTACACTGAAGCTTTCTTT; cdr3_aa: CASSPEGYTEAFF
clone_size: -; j_call: TRBJ1-1; d_call: -; v_call: TRBV7-9; cdr3_nt: TGTGCCAGCACCCAACCGGGGTATTGGGGAGCTTTCTTT; cdr3_aa: CASTQPGYWGAFF
clone_size: -; j_call: TRBJ2-3; d_call: TRBD2; v_call: TRBV11-2; cdr3_nt: TGTGCCAGCAGCTTAGAACCGGGACTAGGCCCAGATACGCAGTATTTT; cdr3_aa: CASSLEPGLGPDTQYF
clone_size: medium-sized; j_call: TRBJ1-5; d_call: -; v_call: TRBV30; cdr3_nt: TGTGCCTGTCCACCAGGACAGTATCAGCCCCAGCATTTT; cdr3_aa: CACPPGQYQPQHF
clone_size: medium-sized; j_call: TRBJ1-5; d_call: -; v_call: TRBV28; cdr3_nt: TGTGCCAGCAGTTTACAGGGACTCGGCAATCAGCCCCAGCATTTT; cdr3_aa: CASSLQGLGNQPQHF
clone_size: medium-sized; j_call: TRBJ2-7; d_call: -; v_call: TRBV2; cdr3_nt: TGTGCCAGCAGTGGGGCAAGCGACCCCTACGAGCAGTACTTC; cdr3_aa: CASSGASDPYEQYF
clone_size: medium-sized; j_call: TRBJ2-7; d_call: -; v_call: TRBV4-1; cdr3_nt: TGCGCCAGCAGCCAAGAGATATACTACGAGCAGTACTTC; cdr3_aa: CASSQEIYYEQYF
clone_size: medium-sized; j_call: TRBJ2-1; d_call: TRBD1; v_call: TRBV28; cdr3_nt: TGTGCCAGTTGTTCAGGGGGCCGTCACAATGAGCAGTTCTTC; cdr3_aa: CASCSGGRHNEQFF
clone_size: medium-sized; j_call: TRBJ2-1; d_call: -; v_call: TRBV7-9; cdr3_nt: TGTGCCAGCAGCTTGACAGACAATAAGAATGAGCAGTTCTTC; cdr3_aa: CASSLTDNKNEQFF
clone_size: -; j_call: TRBJ2-7; d_call: -; v_call: TRBV29-1; cdr3_nt: TGCAGCGCCGGTGGACAGCCATACGAGCAGTACTTC; cdr3_aa: CSAGGQPYEQYF
clone_size: medium-sized; j_call: TRBJ2-1; d_call: TRBD2; v_call: TRBV7-9; cdr3_nt: TGTGCCAGCAGCTTATTGATAAGTGGGAGGGTCAATGAGCAGTTCTTC; cdr3_aa: CASSLLISGRVNEQFF
clone_size: -; j_call: TRBJ2-5; d_call: -; v_call: TRBV7-3; cdr3_nt: TGTGCCAGCAGCCCGTCCGGGAGTTTCGGAGAGACCCAGTACTTC; cdr3_aa: CASSPSGSFGETQYF
clone_size: once; j_call: TRBJ2-5; d_call: TRBD2; v_call: TRBV6-6; cdr3_nt: TGTGCCAGCAGTTACGACGGGCGGGAGCGAGAGACCCAGTACTTC; cdr3_aa: CASSYDGRERETQYF
clone_size: once; j_call: TRBJ2-1; d_call: TRBD2; v_call: TRBV7-9; cdr3_nt: TGTGCCAGCAGCTCATCTAGCGGGGACTACAATGAGCAGTTCTTC; cdr3_aa: CASSSSSGDYNEQFF
clone_size: medium-sized; j_call: TRBJ2-5; d_call: TRBD2; v_call: TRBV19; cdr3_nt: TGTGCCAGTAGCCGCGGGAGAGGCGGGGAGACCCAGTACTTC; cdr3_aa: CASSRGRGGETQYF
clone_size: medium-sized; j_call: TRBJ2-1; d_call: -; v_call: TRBV27; cdr3_nt: TGTGCCAGCAGTTTTCGAGGGGGAGGGGAGGAGTTCTTC; cdr3_aa: CASSFRGGGEEFF
clone_size: few; j_call: TRBJ2-5; d_call: TRBD2; v_call: TRBV29-1; cdr3_nt: TGCAGCGCGACGGGACTAGAAGAGACCCAGTACTTC; cdr3_aa: CSATGLEETQYF
clone_size: -; j_call: TRBJ1-4; d_call: -; v_call: TRBV6-1; cdr3_nt: TGTGCCAGCAGCCGGACAGCGAGGGGGGAAAAACTGTTTTTT; cdr3_aa: CASSRTARGEKLFF
clone_size: large; j_call: TRBJ2-1; d_call: TRBD2; v_call: TRBV7-8; cdr3_nt: TGTGCCAGCAGCTTAGGCCTAGCGGTCGTCTCCTACAATGAGCAGTTCTTC; cdr3_aa: CASSLGLAVVSYNEQFF
clone_size: few; j_call: TRBJ1-5; d_call: TRBD1; v_call: TRBV6-1; cdr3_nt: TGTGCCAGCAGTGAAGTTAGGACAGGCGACGTATATTTCAATCAGCCCCAGCATTTT; cdr3_aa: CASSEVRTGDVYFNQPQHF
clone_size: -; j_call: TRBJ2-3; d_call: -; v_call: TRBV7-2; cdr3_nt: TGTGCCAGCAGCTTAGGTAGCGGCACAGATACGCAGTATTTT; cdr3_aa: CASSLGSGTDTQYF
clone_size: -; j_call: TRBJ2-1; d_call: TRBD2; v_call: TRBV6-1; cdr3_nt: TGTGCCAGCGCACTAGCGGAACACAATGAGCAGTTCTTC; cdr3_aa: CASALAEHNEQFF
clone_size: medium-sized; j_call: TRBJ1-3; d_call: -; v_call: TRBV27; cdr3_nt: TGTGCCAGCAGTTTAGGTTCTGGGGCTACTAGAAACACCATATATTTT; cdr3_aa: CASSLGSGATRNTIYF
clone_size: few; j_call: TRBJ2-1; d_call: -; v_call: TRBV9; cdr3_nt: TGTGCCAGCAGCGTAGTCTCGGCAAACAATGAGCAGTTCTTC; cdr3_aa: CASSVVSANNEQFF
clone_size: once; j_call: TRBJ1-1; d_call: -; v_call: TRBV6-9; cdr3_nt: TGTGCCAGCAGTTACGGTTTTGGGACTGAAGCTTTCTTT; cdr3_aa: CASSYGFGTEAFF
clone_size: -; j_call: TRBJ1-6; d_call: -; v_call: TRBV19; cdr3_nt: TGTGCCAGTAGTATTATTCCGGGAGCTAATTCACCCCTCCACTTT; cdr3_aa: CASSIIPGANSPLHF
clone_size: -; j_call: TRBJ1-1; d_call: -; v_call: TRBV13; cdr3_nt: TGTGCCAGCAGCTCCGATAGAGAGAACACTGAAGCTTTCTTT; cdr3_aa: CASSSDRENTEAFF
clone_size: medium-sized; j_call: TRBJ1-4; d_call: TRBD1; v_call: TRBV28; cdr3_nt: TGTGCCAGCAGTTTAAAGGGGACAGCTCTTAATGAAAAACTGTTTTTT; cdr3_aa: CASSLKGTALNEKLFF